The clone carrying this T cell receptor (beta chain) was seen many times. TCR beta libraries were built with iRepertoire HTBI primers and Arm-PCR of CDR3 regions. Via MiXCR, TCRdb re-called the multiplex PCR reads, giving one row per CDR3 protein. Of 300,000 to 350,000 distinct CDR3 sequences listed, around 19% are singletons. The source of the sample is a study of regulatory T cells in long-lasting Graves disease. The sample's time point: persistent/refractory GD, antithyroid drugs over 5 years with positive TRAb. The TCR library was prepared using RNA isolated from PBMCs. The CDR3 is 16 residues long. The V gene end was trimmed by 5 bases and the J gene end by 7 bases; junction bases not matched to a gene: 7.

The starting material was peripheral blood mononuclear cells (PBMCs), obtained when the disease was refractory, from a patient treated with antithyroid drugs. This rearrangement joins TRBV12-3 or TRBV12-4 to TRBJ2-2; 13 bases agree with TRBD2. The sequence was collected from a female donor with Graves disease. CDR3 DNA sequence: TGTGCCAGCAGTCTGCGGACTAGCGGGAGTATCGGGGAGCTGTTTTTT. It codes for CASSLRTSGSIGELFF.